This passage covers 21 T cell receptor beta chains from one sample sequenced in a study of T cell repertoires in cytomegalovirus infection. TCRdb analysed the reads with MiXCR anew, one entry per CDR3 protein. The sample has more than 150,000 distinct CDR3 sequences, roughly a fifth seen once. What was sequenced was PBMCs. The receptors come from a human donor in good health (CMV status not recorded). Some clones in this sample may be carry-over from other donors' samples.

This clonotype was detected ten times or more. The rearrangement joins TRBV7-2 to TRBJ2-7, with D possibly TRBD2 on 6 matching bases. Per the germline V gene, CDR1 is SGHTA and CDR2 is FQGNSA. CDR3 size: 14 residues. V lost 5 bases and J 2 bases, leaving 13 bases between the germline ends. CDR3 sequence reads: CASSPPGGTYEQYF. The DNA for the CDR3 is TGTGCCAGCAGCCCCCCTGGGGGGACCTACGAGCAGTACTTC.

This clonotype was picked up many times. The genes are TRBV7-2 and TRBJ2-1; D is uncertain. Trimming left V 0 bases short and J 9 bases short, with 12 bases between. The germline V gene has CDR1 SGHTA and CDR2 FQGNSA. CDR3 length: 14 amino acids. The CDR3 DNA is TGTGCCAGCAGCTTAGCAGGTGGTAACGGTGAGCAGTTCTTC. Translation gives CASSLAGGNGEQFF.

This clonotype was counted at least ten times. The chain uses TRBV28 and TRBJ2-3; a weak D match, TRBD1 (5 bases). Germline V gene sequence: CDR1 MDHEN, CDR2 SYDVKM. Trimming shortened V by 3 bases and J by 2 bases, and 12 bases separated the two germline ends. The length of the CDR3 is 15 residues. The CDR3: CASSLPQAYTDTQYF. CDR3 sequence (DNA): TGTGCCAGCAGTTTGCCACAGGCCTACACAGATACGCAGTATTTT. The full variable domain, with the rest looked up from reference TRBV28 and TRBJ2-3, is DVKVTQSSRYLVKRTGEKVFLECVQDMDHENMFWYRQDPGLGLRLIYFSYDVKMKEKGDIPEGYSVSREKKERFSLILESASTNQTSMYLCASSLPQAYTDTQYFGPGTRLTVL.

This clonotype was observed a handful of times. This chain uses TRBV5-6 with TRBJ2-2; 10 bases fit TRBD2. This CDR3 is 16 amino acids long. The ends lost 2 bases at V and 6 bases at J; junction bases unmatched: 7. The germline V gene has CDR1 SGHDT and CDR2 YYEEEE. The CDR3 protein is CASSFRTSGQPGELFF. DNA for the CDR3: TGTGCCAGCAGCTTTCGGACTAGCGGACAACCCGGGGAGCTGTTTTTT.

This clonotype was observed many times. V and J are TRBV7-2 and TRBJ2-3; TRBD2 agrees at 11 bases. The length of the CDR3 is 15 residues. V trimming: 2 bases; J trimming: 10 bases; junction bases outside the gene matches: 8. Germline V CDR1 and CDR2: SGHTA, FQGNSA. The CDR3 nucleotides read TGTGCCAGCAGCTTAATCGCCCTAGCGGGGGGCTCGCAGTATTTT. It encodes CASSLIALAGGSQYF. Drawing the rest from reference TRBV7-2 and TRBJ2-3, the complete variable domain is GAGVSQSPSNKVTEKGKDVELRCDPISGHTALYWYRQSLGQGLEFLIYFQGNSAPDKSGLPSDRFSAERTGGSVSTLTIQRTQQEDSAVYLCASSLIALAGGSQYFGPGTRLTVL.

The chain links TRBV5-5 to TRBJ2-5, with 10 positions matching TRBD1. The V segment lost 3 bases and the J segment 5 bases; nucleotides outside the gene matches: 4. Germline-derived CDR1 and CDR2 are SGHKS and YYEKEE (reference sequence). CDR3 length equals 14 residues. CDR3 DNA sequence: TGTGCCAGCAGCTCGACAGGGGGCAGGGAGACCCAGTACTTC. It is translated as CASSSTGGRETQYF.

The chain uses TRBV5-6 and TRBJ2-3; perhaps TRBD1 as D (6 bases). The CDR3 runs 13 residues. CDR1 and CDR2 from the germline V gene are SGHDT and YYEEEE. The germline V and J ends were trimmed by 4 bases and 2 bases, with 8 bases remaining between them. Written as DNA, the CDR3 is TGTGCCAGCAGCACAGGGACCACAGATACGCAGTATTTT. Its protein is CASSTGTTDTQYF.

This clonotype was detected ten times or more. J is TRBJ2-7 and V is TRBV7-2; 7 bases are shared with TRBD2. The germline gives CDR1 SGHTA, CDR2 FQGNSA. The CDR3 is 15 amino acids. V was pared by 6 bases and J by 6 bases, with 14 bases of the junction left unmatched. CDR3 residues: CASSAAWGRVGEQYF. The DNA for the CDR3 is TGTGCCAGCAGTGCCGCTTGGGGGAGGGTGGGCGAGCAGTACTTC.

The CDR3 spells CASSFGQGEKLFF. CDR3 nucleotide sequence: TGCGCCAGCAGCTTCGGACAGGGTGAAAAACTGTTTTTT. The chain recombines TRBV5-1 with TRBJ1-4; 8 bases match TRBD1. After removal of 2 bases from V and 7 bases from J, the junction contained 1 base not matched to a gene. Germline V gene lookup returns CDR1 SGHRS and CDR2 YFSETQ. This CDR3 region has 13 residues.

The rearrangement joins TRBV30 to TRBJ1-3; no definite D call. CDR3 size: 15 residues. Germline CDR1 and CDR2: GTSNPN and SVGIG (reference sequence). Trimming removed 1 base at V and 3 bases at J, with 13 bases between. The CDR3 DNA follows: TGTGCCTGGAGTGCCTCCTGGACGGATGGAAACACCATATATTTT. It translates to CAWSASWTDGNTIYF.

This clonotype was seen only once. This chain connects TRBV11-3 to TRBJ2-5, with D tentatively TRBD1 (5 bases). Germline V gene lookup returns CDR1 SGHNT and CDR2 YENEEA. V was pared by 5 bases and J by 7 bases, with 17 bases between. This CDR3 has 14 amino acids. Written as DNA, the CDR3 is TGTGCCAGCAGCCCTGGCAGGGTACAGGTGACCCAGTACTTC. It yields the protein CASSPGRVQVTQYF.

This rearrangement joins TRBV6-5 to TRBJ2-7, with 7 bases fitting TRBD1. Losses at the gene ends were 8 bases for V and 0 bases for J; bases not matched to a gene: 4. CDR3 size: 13 residues. Germline V gene data show CDR1 as MNHEY and CDR2 as SVGAGI. The CDR3 region has the DNA TGTGCCAGCGTAGGGGACAGCTCCTACGAGCAGTACTTC. It encodes CASVGDSSYEQYF.

This clonotype was detected ten times or more. The chain uses TRBV7-2 and TRBJ1-2; no firm D call. The CDR3 covers 15 residues. The germline V and J ends were trimmed by 1 base and 8 bases, with 17 bases remaining between them. Germline V gene sequence: CDR1 SGHTA, CDR2 FQGNSA. The CDR3 sequence is CASSLVGSGNYGYTF. The CDR3 nucleotides read TGTGCCAGCAGCTTAGTTGGTTCGGGAAATTACGGCTACACCTTC.

With regard to this clonotype: Being one base from a much bigger clone, this may be a read error. This chain joins TRBV7-2 and TRBJ2-5; D may be TRBD1 (6 bases). This CDR3 has 18 residues. Germline loops: CDR1 SGHTA, CDR2 FQGNSA. Trimming left V 3 bases short and J 5 bases short, with 25 bases between. CDR3 sequence (DNA): TGTGCCAGCAGCTTGGGGGCGAGGGCATGCTACCCCAGGGAGACCCAGTACTTC. Residues: CASSLGARACYPRETQYF.

Worth noting for this clonotype: Being one base from a much bigger clone, this may be a read error. The rearrangement uses TRBV7-6 and TRBJ1-2, with D unresolved. CDR1 SGHVS and CDR2 FNYEAQ come from the germline V gene. CDR3 length: 14 amino acids. Trimming removed 1 base at V and 4 bases at J, with 10 bases between. CDR3 bases: TGTGCCAGCAGCTTAGACGACCTTACCTATGGCTACACCTTC. This translates into CASSLDDLTYGYTF.

The rearrangement uses TRBV15 and TRBJ2-2; unclear D gene. CDR3 length: 17 amino acids. V was cut by 3 bases and J by 5 bases, with 19 bases left in between. CDR1 is LNHNV, CDR2 YYDKDF, per germline (reference sequence). CDR3 sequence: CATSRAGQRSSTGELFF. The CDR3, as DNA: TGTGCCACCAGCAGGGCCGGGCAGAGATCCTCGACCGGGGAGCTGTTTTTT.

The table lists this clonotype with many counts. This chain uses TRBV24-1 with TRBJ2-1; a possible D gene is TRBD2 (6 bases). Per the germline V gene, CDR1 is KGHDR and CDR2 is SFDVKD. This CDR3 contains 15 residues. The V end was cut by 5 bases, the J end by 0 bases, with 10 bases between. DNA of the CDR3: TGTGCCACCAGTGCCCCCGGGAGCTCCTACAATGAGCAGTTCTTC. Translation: CATSAPGSSYNEQFF.

This clonotype was detected many times. CDR3 DNA sequence: TGTGCCAGCAGCTTAGTCGGGGGAATCTATGGCTACACCTTC. Translated: CASSLVGGIYGYTF. V gene TRBV11-2 combines with J gene TRBJ1-2; D may be TRBD1 (5 bases). Germline lookup yields CDR1 SGHAT and CDR2 FQNNGV. CDR3 size: 14 residues. V was shortened by 1 base and J by 4 bases, with 10 bases between the two germline ends.

Only a few counts were recorded for this clonotype. This rearrangement joins TRBV19 to TRBJ1-2; D is unresolved. The CDR3 contains 16 residues. The germline V gene encodes CDR1 LNHDA and CDR2 SQIVND (reference sequence). V lost 7 bases and J 6 bases, leaving 24 bases between the germline ends. CDR3 in amino acids: CASTPTYFTQVHGYTF. CDR3 nucleotide sequence: TGTGCCAGTACCCCCACGTATTTCACCCAGGTTCATGGCTACACCTTC.

This clonotype appeared once. The gene calls are TRBV5-1 and TRBJ2-5; 10 nucleotides line up with TRBD2. Germline V lookup: CDR1 SGHRS, CDR2 YFSETQ. This CDR3 is 14 amino acids long. The trim removed 0 bases at V and 13 bases at J, leaving 9 bases unmatched. CDR3 amino acids: CASSLDGLAGAWYF. The CDR3 DNA reads TGCGCCAGCAGCTTGGACGGCCTAGCGGGAGCCTGGTACTTC.

For this clonotype: At one of its ends the junction is not consistent with the germline gene, which may arise from a read error. CDR3 residues: CASSLDWGQPQHF. The CDR3 DNA sequence: TGTGCTAGCAGCTTAGATTGGGGGCAGCCCCAGCATTTT. V gene TRBV7-7 combines with J gene TRBJ1-5, with D maybe TRBD1 (5 bases). CDR1 and CDR2 (germline): SSHAT, FNYEAQ (reference sequence). There are 13 residues in the CDR3.